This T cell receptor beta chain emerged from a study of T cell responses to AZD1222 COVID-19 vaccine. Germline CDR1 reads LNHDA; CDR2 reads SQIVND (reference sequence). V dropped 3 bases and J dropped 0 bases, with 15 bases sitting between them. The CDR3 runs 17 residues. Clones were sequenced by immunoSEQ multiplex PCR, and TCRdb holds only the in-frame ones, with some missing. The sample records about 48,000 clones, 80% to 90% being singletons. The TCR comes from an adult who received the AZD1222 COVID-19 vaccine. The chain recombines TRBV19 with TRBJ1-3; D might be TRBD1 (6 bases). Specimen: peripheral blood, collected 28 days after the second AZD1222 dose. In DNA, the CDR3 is TGTGCCAGTAGTATGGGTGGTACAGGGAGCTCTGGAAACACCATATATTTT. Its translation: CASSMGGTGSSGNTIYF.